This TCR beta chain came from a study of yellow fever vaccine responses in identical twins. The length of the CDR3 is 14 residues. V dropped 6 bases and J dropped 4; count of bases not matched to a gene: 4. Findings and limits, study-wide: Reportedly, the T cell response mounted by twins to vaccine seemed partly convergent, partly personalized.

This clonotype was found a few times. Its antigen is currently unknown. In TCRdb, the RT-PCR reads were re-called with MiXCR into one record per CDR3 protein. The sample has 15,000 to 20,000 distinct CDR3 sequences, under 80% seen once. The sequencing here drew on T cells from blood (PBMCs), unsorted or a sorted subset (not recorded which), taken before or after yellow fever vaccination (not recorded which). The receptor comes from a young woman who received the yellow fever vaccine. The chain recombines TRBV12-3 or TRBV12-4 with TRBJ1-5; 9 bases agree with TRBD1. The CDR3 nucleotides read TGTGCCAGCAGGAGACAGGGGGGTAATCAGCCCCAGCATTTT. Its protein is CASRRQGGNQPQHF.